These 27 T cell receptor beta chains share one sample of origin, sequenced in a study of human T cells and chemical hapten exposure. Documented time point: patch test 1, 2 weeks after DPC sensitization. Treatment noted: therapeutic diphenylcyclopropenone sensitization with weekly scalp DPC. TCRdb fed the RACE reads into MiXCR, producing one record per CDR3 protein. The sample lists 300,000 to 350,000 distinct CDR3 sequences, under 9% seen once, with around 8.4% in the top ten. Sequencing used whole blood, obtained in connection with sensitization to the hapten diphenylcyclopropenone (DPC). Source of these receptors: a woman aged 18-29 years with alopecia areata. Some clones in this sample may be carry-over from other donors' samples.

This clonotype was recorded many times. As DNA, the CDR3 is TGCAGCGTTGATCACACCCAGCGAATCACAGATACGCAGTATTTT. It yields the protein CSVDHTQRITDTQYF. This chain uses TRBV29-1 with TRBJ2-3; D unclear. Germline CDR1 reads SQVTM; CDR2 reads ANQGSEA. Trimming removed 3 bases from V and 2 bases from J, with 15 bases in between. There are 15 residues in the CDR3.

This clonotype was seen only a few times. The chain has TRBV5-6 and TRBJ2-1; 10 nucleotides match TRBD1. The V gene end was trimmed by 4 bases and the J gene end by 2 bases; junction bases not matched to a gene: 6. Germline CDR1 is SGHDT and CDR2 is YYEEEE. CDR3 size: 16 residues. The CDR3 loop is CASSQGQGIAYNEQFF. The CDR3 DNA reads as TGTGCCAGCAGCCAGGGACAGGGGATCGCCTACAATGAGCAGTTCTTC.

A few counts support this clonotype. This chain connects TRBV18 to TRBJ1-1; unclear D gene. The V end was cut by 6 bases, the J end by 3 bases, with 17 bases between. The CDR3 has 15 amino acids. CDR1 and CDR2 (germline): KGHSH, LQKENI. The DNA for the CDR3 is TGTGCCAGCTCCCTTATGACCGCCGATTACACTGAAGCTTTCTTT. Translation gives CASSLMTADYTEAFF.

The chain carries TRBV6-6 and TRBJ1-5; tentative D call: TRBD1 (6 bases). Trimming took 7 bases from V and 4 from J, leaving 17 bases between them. This CDR3 has 15 residues. Looked up from germline, CDR1 is MNHNY and CDR2 is SVGAGI (reference sequence). In DNA form, the CDR3 reads TGTGCCAGCATCGAAGCGGGGGGCCTAAATCAGCCCCAGCATTTT. Amino acid sequence: CASIEAGGLNQPQHF.

At least ten counts were recorded for this clonotype. V is TRBV15 and J is TRBJ2-5; TRBD1 or TRBD2 may be the D gene (5 bases each). There are 17 residues in the CDR3. In germline, CDR1 is LNHNV, CDR2 YYDKDF (reference sequence). V gave up 0 bases and J gave up 8 bases, with 22 bases separating them. The CDR3 region is CATSRDRRAGSLETQYF. As DNA, the CDR3 is TGTGCCACCAGCAGAGATCGGCGAGCAGGGTCACTAGAAACCCAGTACTTC.

Many counts were recorded for this clonotype. The chain recombines TRBV12-3 or TRBV12-4 with TRBJ1-5; TRBD1 is a possible D gene (5 bases). The length of the CDR3 is 14 residues. Trimming cost V 6 bases and J 0 bases, with 9 bases left between them. CDR3 in DNA: TGTGCCAGCAGATCCAGGGCTAGCAATCAGCCCCAGCATTTT. Translating gives CASRSRASNQPQHF.

The sample holds a few counts of this clonotype. V and J are TRBV15 and TRBJ2-2; a weak D match, TRBD2 (5 bases). In germline, CDR1 is LNHNV, CDR2 YYDKDF (reference sequence). There are 15 residues in the CDR3. V was cut by 0 bases and J by 8 bases, with 13 bases left in between. Here the CDR3 DNA reads TGTGCCACCAGCAGAGATAATGAGGGTTCAGGGGAGCTGTTTTTT. Its protein is CATSRDNEGSGELFF.

At least ten counts were recorded for this clonotype. The gene calls are TRBV4-2 and TRBJ2-5; 14 nucleotides match TRBD2. The V gene's germline CDR1 is LGHNA and CDR2 YNFKEQ. The CDR3 is made up of 16 amino acids. Trimming cost V 4 bases and J 1 base; bases outside gene matches: 2. The CDR3 region has the DNA TGTGCCAGCAGCCGGACTAGCGGGGGGTCCCAAGAGACCCAGTACTTC. Translation gives CASSRTSGGSQETQYF.

This clonotype was detected ten times or more. The chain is built from TRBV10-3 and TRBJ1-1, with 10 bases identical to TRBD1. Germline V gene sequence: CDR1 ENHRY, CDR2 SYGVKD. The CDR3 extends over 16 amino acids. Trimming cost V 3 bases and J 0 bases; bases outside gene matches: 4. CDR3 residues: CAISEGTGDMNTEAFF. CDR3 nucleotides: TGTGCCATCAGTGAAGGGACAGGGGATATGAACACTGAAGCTTTCTTT.

The chain uses TRBV10-3 and TRBJ2-7; TRBD1 is a possible D gene (6 bases). The CDR3 extends over 13 amino acids. The V end lost 6 bases, the J end lost 0 bases, and 9 bases lay between the germline ends. Per germline, CDR1 ENHRY and CDR2 SYGVKD. The CDR3 reads CAIRQGSSYEQYF. Written as DNA, the CDR3 is TGTGCCATCAGACAGGGCTCCTCCTACGAGCAGTACTTC.

This chain connects TRBV6-1 to TRBJ1-5; D possibly corresponds to TRBD1 (6 bases). V shed 3 bases and J shed 2 bases, with 17 bases lying between them. Germline V CDR1 and CDR2: MNHNS, SASEGT. This CDR3 has 17 residues. The CDR3 spells CASSERRGGRGNQPQHF. The CDR3 DNA reads TGTGCCAGCAGTGAGCGGAGGGGGGGAAGAGGCAATCAGCCCCAGCATTTT.

The chain couples TRBV20-1 to TRBJ1-4; D gene unclear. V was shortened by 4 bases and J by 0 bases, with 15 bases between the two germline ends. Germline values: CDR1 DFQATT, CDR2 SNEGSKA (reference sequence). The CDR3 has 16 residues. CDR3 in DNA: TGCAGTGCTATCTCTCTCGCCGGGGCAACTAATGAAAAACTGTTTTTT. Translation gives CSAISLAGATNEKLFF.

This clonotype occurred many times. The rearrangement links TRBV4-1 to TRBJ2-7, with unresolved D. Germline assignment: CDR1 MGHRA and CDR2 YSYEKL. V shed 5 bases and J shed 0 bases, with 14 bases lying between them. This CDR3 region has 15 residues. The CDR3 DNA sequence: TGCGCCAGCAGCTACCCCGGCCAGACCTCCTACGAGCAGTACTTC. Encoded protein: CASSYPGQTSYEQYF.

This clonotype has just a few counts. The chain recombines TRBV7-2 with TRBJ2-5; no reliable D call. The CDR3 runs 13 residues. Trimming cost V 1 base and J 3 bases, with 6 bases left between them. The germline V gene encodes CDR1 SGHTA and CDR2 FQGNSA. As DNA, the CDR3 is TGTGCCAGCAGCTTAGTAATAAAAGAGACCCAGTACTTC. Translating gives CASSLVIKETQYF.

Of note for this clonotype: A much larger clonotype is one base distant, so this may be a read error. CDR3 sequence reads: CSASDRRSSNEKLFF. In nucleotides, the CDR3 is TGCAGTGCTAGCGACAGGCGTTCATCTAATGAAAAACTGTTTTTT. This chain links TRBV20-1 with TRBJ1-4; possibly TRBD1 for D (6 bases). This CDR3 contains 15 residues. Trimming shortened V by 3 bases and J by 3 bases, and 14 bases separated the two germline ends. The germline gives CDR1 DFQATT, CDR2 SNEGSKA (reference sequence).

V gene TRBV11-2 combines with J gene TRBJ2-4; D is possibly TRBD1 (5 bases). Trimming stripped 4 bases from V and 0 bases from J, with 13 bases between. In germline, CDR1 is SGHAT, CDR2 FQNNGV. The CDR3 loop spans 16 amino acids. CDR3 sequence: CASSSLGVIAKNIQYF. For the CDR3, the DNA is TGTGCCAGCAGCTCATTAGGGGTTATAGCCAAAAACATTCAGTACTTC. The whole variable domain, filled in from reference TRBV11-2 and TRBJ2-4, reads EAGVAQSPRYKIIEKRQSVAFWCNPISGHATLYWYQQILGQGPKLLIQFQNNGVVDDSQLPKDRFSAERLKGVDSTLKIQPAKLEDSAVYLCASSSLGVIAKNIQYFGAGTRLSVL.

At least ten counts were recorded for this clonotype. J is TRBJ1-4 and V is TRBV29-1, with D possibly TRBD1 on 5 matching bases. Germline CDR1 and CDR2: SQVTM and ANQGSEA. The CDR3 spans 14 residues. V was pared by 4 bases and J by 8 bases, with 17 bases between. CDR3 loop: CSVGGTGGSEKLFF. In DNA, the CDR3 is TGCAGCGTTGGGGGGACCGGTGGAAGCGAAAAACTGTTTTTT.

The rearrangement uses TRBV28 and TRBJ2-7; 12 bases are shared with TRBD2. The CDR3 is 14 amino acids. Germline-derived CDR1 and CDR2 are MDHEN and SYDVKM. After removal of 5 bases from V and 3 bases from J, the junction contained 2 bases not matched to a gene. The CDR3 DNA reads as TGTGCCAGCAGTCTAGCGGGGGGGGACTACGAGCAGTACTTC. It codes for CASSLAGGDYEQYF.

V is TRBV20-1 and J is TRBJ1-1; D may be TRBD1 (6 bases). The CDR3 consists of 14 residues. Germline V gene data show CDR1 as DFQATT and CDR2 as SNEGSKA (reference sequence). V shed 3 bases and J shed 5 bases, with 16 bases lying between them. The CDR3 coding sequence is TGCAGTGCTAGTACGGGGGGCTCTGGAACTGAAGCTTTCTTT. Protein sequence: CSASTGGSGTEAFF.

The chain carries TRBV12-3 or TRBV12-4 and TRBJ2-7, with D hard to call. With 3 bases removed from V and 7 bases from J, the gap between germline ends came to 19 bases. This CDR3 comprises 15 residues. CDR3 in DNA: TGTGCCAGCAGTTTTTCTCAGGCCGCTGGAGTGGAGCAGTACTTC. It yields the protein CASSFSQAAGVEQYF.

The chain carries TRBV28 and TRBJ2-7; D might be TRBD2 (7 bases). Germline assignment: CDR1 MDHEN and CDR2 SYDVKM. With 6 bases removed from V and 5 bases from J, the gap between germline ends came to 23 bases. The CDR3 runs to 16 residues. The CDR3 DNA reads as TGTGCCAGCAGCATAGGGGGGGGGCTGCCCCAGGACGAGCAGTACTTC. It yields the protein CASSIGGGLPQDEQYF.

V is TRBV28 and J is TRBJ2-3, with TRBD1 identical over 11 bases. CDR1 is MDHEN and CDR2 is SYDVKM in the germline V gene. The CDR3 runs 19 residues. Trimming removed 3 bases from V and 0 bases from J; junction bases left unmatched: 11. The CDR3 nucleotides read TGTGCCAGCAGTTTTATGGGACAGGGGGACCTATTTAGCACAGATACGCAGTATTTT. It translates to CASSFMGQGDLFSTDTQYF.

This clonotype has a count of ten or more. The chain uses TRBV29-1 and TRBJ2-2; TRBD1 agrees at 8 bases. CDR1 and CDR2 from the germline V gene are SQVTM and ANQGSEA. V dropped 5 bases and J dropped 1; count of bases not matched to a gene: 3. This CDR3 comprises 14 residues. In nucleotides, the CDR3 is TGCAGCGTTTGGACAGGGAGGAACACCGGGGAGCTGTTTTTT. It codes for CSVWTGRNTGELFF.

The sample holds a few counts of this clonotype. This chain links TRBV12-3 or TRBV12-4 with TRBJ1-1; D perhaps matches TRBD1 (5 bases). This CDR3 has 14 residues. V was cut by 8 bases and J by 8 bases, with 21 bases left in between. The CDR3 bases are TGTGCCAGCGGCCAAAAAAGTGACCGGGACGAAGCTTTCTTT. The encoded protein is CASGQKSDRDEAFF.

This clonotype was counted at least ten times. The genes are TRBV5-4 and TRBJ1-5, with a weak D call TRBD1 (5 bases). The CDR3 totals 16 residues. With 4 bases removed from V and 5 bases from J, the gap between germline ends came to 19 bases. CDR1 and CDR2 from the germline V gene are SGHNT and YYREEE (reference sequence). As DNA, the CDR3 is TGTGCCAGCAGCGGCGGACGGGACGGGAGTTATCAGCCCCAGCATTTT. This translates into CASSGGRDGSYQPQHF.

This clonotype showed up just a few times. This chain joins TRBV5-1 and TRBJ2-2; the D is unclear. Germline V lookup: CDR1 SGHRS, CDR2 YFSETQ. Trimming stripped 4 bases from V and 5 bases from J, with 18 bases between. This CDR3 spans 16 amino acids. Here the CDR3 DNA reads TGCGCCAGCAGCGTGTTTCAGGCGGAATTGACCGGGGAGCTGTTTTTT. Its protein is CASSVFQAELTGELFF.

This clonotype was seen many times. V is TRBV13 and J is TRBJ2-2; TRBD2 agrees at 8 bases. The germline CDR1 and CDR2 sequences are PRHDT and FYEKMQ (reference sequence). V lost 4 bases and J lost 1; bases outside the gene matches: 8. The CDR3 has 17 amino acids. The CDR3 DNA reads as TGTGCCAGCAGCTCTCCGCCCGCGGGGGGGAACACCGGGGAGCTGTTTTTT. Translated, it gives CASSSPPAGGNTGELFF.